The 21 T cell receptor beta chains presented below share a single source sample, sequenced in a study of blood T cell repertoires in COVID-19. Clones were read by immunoSEQ multiplex PCR, and TCRdb kept only the in-frame ones, dropping some. The sample carries roughly 250,000 clones, roughly 93% recorded once. Sequences were obtained from PBMCs or T cells enriched from blood (not recorded which). The source is a woman between 40 and 55 years old with acute COVID-19.

The chain combines TRBV5-5 with TRBJ1-2; perhaps TRBD1 as D (5 bases). The CDR3 extends over 15 amino acids. V lost 2 bases and J 4 bases, leaving 15 bases between the germline ends. CDR1 SGHKS and CDR2 YYEKEE come from the germline V gene (reference sequence). CDR3 bases: TGTGCCAGCAGCTTTCAGGAAAAGGGGATCTATGGCTACACCTTC. It translates to CASSFQEKGIYGYTF.

The V gene is TRBV30, the J gene TRBJ1-1; no definite D call. V was clipped by 0 bases and J by 4 bases, with 9 bases between them. Germline V gene sequence: CDR1 GTSNPN, CDR2 SVGIG (reference sequence). This CDR3 is 13 amino acids long. CDR3 residues: CAWSVEGSTEAFF. CDR3 DNA: TGTGCCTGGAGTGTTGAGGGAAGCACTGAAGCTTTCTTT.

This clone is a singleton in its sample. This rearrangement joins TRBV19 to TRBJ2-3; 13 bases agree with TRBD2. This CDR3 spans 18 amino acids. Germline V CDR1 and CDR2: LNHDA, SQIVND (reference sequence). J was trimmed by 0 bases and V by 3 bases; bases with no gene match: 6. CDR3 in amino acids: CASSIGLAGASSTDTQYF. CDR3 nucleotide sequence: TGTGCCAGTAGTATTGGACTAGCGGGAGCGTCTAGCACAGATACGCAGTATTTT.

The rearrangement links TRBV9 to TRBJ2-7; D may be TRBD1 (6 bases). V was clipped by 0 bases and J by 6 bases, with 16 bases between them. The CDR3 has 15 amino acids. The germline V gene encodes CDR1 SGDLS and CDR2 YYNGEE. CDR3 in DNA: TGTGCCAGCAGCGTAGGACCAGGGGTAATGGTCGAGCAGTACTTC. Translating gives CASSVGPGVMVEQYF. Drawing the rest from reference TRBV9 and TRBJ2-7, the complete variable domain is DSGVTQTPKHLITATGQRVTLRCSPRSGDLSVYWYQQSLDQGLQFLIQYYNGEERAKGNILERFSAQQFPDLHSELNLSSLELGDSALYFCASSVGPGVMVEQYFGPGTRLTVT.

The V and J genes are TRBV11-2 and TRBJ2-7, with D maybe TRBD2 (5 bases). The CDR3 sequence is 14 residues long. The V gene's germline CDR1 is SGHAT and CDR2 FQNNGV. The ends were cut back, 1 base at V and 5 bases at J, with 12 bases in the middle. The CDR3 region is CASSLAPSSDEQYF. The CDR3 nucleotides are TGTGCCAGCAGCTTAGCCCCTAGCAGTGACGAGCAGTACTTC.

The chain carries TRBV5-1 and TRBJ2-4, with D perhaps TRBD1 (6 bases). The CDR3 extends over 16 amino acids. Between the trimmed V and J ends, which lost 0 bases and 8 bases, there was a span of 18 bases. Germline loops: CDR1 SGHRS, CDR2 YFSETQ. The CDR3 bases are TGCGCCAGCAGCTTGGCGACAGGTTGGGCCGGGGACATTCAGTACTTC. Amino acid sequence: CASSLATGWAGDIQYF.

In its sample, this clone was seen once. V is TRBV4-2 and J is TRBJ1-1; TRBD1 matches at 9 bases. J lost 0 bases, V lost 4 bases, and 6 bases had no gene match. This CDR3 is built from 16 residues. The germline V gene has CDR1 LGHNA and CDR2 YNFKEQ. The CDR3 loop reads CASSPRQGDMNTEAFF. The CDR3 nucleotides are TGTGCCAGCAGCCCTAGACAGGGGGATATGAACACTGAAGCTTTCTTT.

This chain joins TRBV4-3 and TRBJ2-2; weak D call: TRBD1 (5 bases). The CDR3 has 13 residues. V was cut by 0 bases and J by 6 bases, with 5 bases left in between. Germline CDR1 is LGHNA and CDR2 is YSLEER. The CDR3 bases are TGCGCCAGCAGCCAAGAGGGGCCCGGGGAGCTGTTTTTT. It specifies CASSQEGPGELFF.

The CDR3 region is CASRVPGGNEQFF. CDR3 DNA sequence: TGTGCCAGCAGGGTCCCGGGGGGCAATGAGCAGTTCTTC. J is TRBJ2-1 and V is TRBV11-2; 7 bases are shared with TRBD2. V lost 6 bases, J lost 6 bases, and 5 bases stayed unmatched. This CDR3 spans 13 amino acids. Germline CDR1 and CDR2: SGHAT and FQNNGV.

CDR3 in amino acids: CASSPAGGYEQYF. CDR3 in DNA: TGTGCCAGCTCACCTGCGGGGGGCTACGAGCAGTACTTC. The chain recombines TRBV18 with TRBJ2-7; 8 nucleotides align to TRBD2. Germline V gene sequence: CDR1 KGHSH, CDR2 LQKENI. The CDR3 totals 13 residues. V shed 3 bases, J shed 3 bases, and the junction held 1 base outside the gene matches.

The rearrangement links TRBV5-1 to TRBJ2-1, with 12 bases that match TRBD2. Per the germline V gene, CDR1 is SGHRS and CDR2 is YFSETQ. The CDR3 runs 16 residues. Trimming at V came to 0 bases and at J to 7 bases, leaving 5 bases not matched to a gene. This CDR3 reads CASSLDPSGGVNEQFF. The CDR3, as DNA: TGCGCCAGCAGCTTGGACCCTAGCGGGGGGGTGAATGAGCAGTTCTTC.

The rearrangement links TRBV5-1 to TRBJ2-6; 10 nucleotides line up with TRBD1. V shed 3 bases and J 2 bases; nucleotides not matched to a gene: 8. CDR3 length: 18 residues. Germline V gene data show CDR1 as SGHRS and CDR2 as YFSETQ. The CDR3 loop is CASSSGTGVSAGANVLTF. The CDR3 DNA reads TGCGCCAGCAGCTCCGGGACAGGGGTATCAGCTGGGGCCAACGTCCTGACTTTC.

The chain has TRBV30 and TRBJ2-5; no definite D call. The CDR3 consists of 14 residues. Germline V gene lookup returns CDR1 GTSNPN and CDR2 SVGIG (reference sequence). Trimming pared 0 bases from V and 0 bases from J, leaving 8 bases between. The chain's CDR3 is CAWSVPRYQETQYF. CDR3 DNA: TGTGCCTGGAGTGTCCCCCGTTACCAAGAGACCCAGTACTTC.

CDR3 nucleotides: TGCGCCAGCAGCTTGATGGGACAGGGATCGTCTAATGAAAAACTGTTTTTT. It translates to CASSLMGQGSSNEKLFF. The chain uses TRBV5-1 and TRBJ1-4; 9 bases are shared with TRBD1. CDR3 length: 17 residues. Per the germline V gene, CDR1 is SGHRS and CDR2 is YFSETQ. V dropped 1 base and J dropped 3; count of bases not matched to a gene: 7.

The genes are TRBV19 and TRBJ1-1, with D perhaps matching TRBD1 (6 bases). Germline values: CDR1 LNHDA, CDR2 SQIVND (reference sequence). V was clipped by 1 base and J by 6 bases, with 15 bases between them. CDR3 length: 15 residues. The CDR3 nucleotides read TGTGCCAGTAGTATAGGGGGCAGGGGTCTACCTGAAGCTTTCTTT. This translates into CASSIGGRGLPEAFF.

The chain recombines TRBV18 with TRBJ2-1; 9 bases agree with TRBD2. Germline trimming cut 2 bases from V and 8 bases from J; bases unmatched to any gene: 10. The CDR3 spans 16 residues. Germline lookup yields CDR1 KGHSH and CDR2 LQKENI. The CDR3 DNA reads as TGTGCCAGCTCACCAAGAGCTAGCGGGAAGGCCGATGAGCAGTTCTTC. Residues: CASSPRASGKADEQFF.

The chain combines TRBV19 with TRBJ2-2, with 12 bases identical to TRBD2. V trimming: 2 bases; J trimming: 5 bases; junction bases outside the gene matches: 3. Germline assignment: CDR1 LNHDA and CDR2 SQIVND (reference sequence). The CDR3 runs 16 residues. The CDR3 sequence: CASSIWGTSGTGELFF. The DNA for the CDR3 is TGTGCCAGTAGTATATGGGGGACTAGCGGGACCGGGGAGCTGTTTTTT.

The chain recombines TRBV7-3 with TRBJ1-6; D call uncertain. With 5 bases removed from V and 7 bases from J, the gap between germline ends came to 15 bases. Germline V CDR1 and CDR2: SGHTA, FQGTGA. This CDR3 is built from 15 residues. The CDR3 sequence is CASSLGPSGNSPLHF. The CDR3 DNA sequence: TGTGCCAGCAGCCTCGGGCCCAGCGGGAATTCACCCCTCCACTTT.

The V and J genes are TRBV7-2 and TRBJ2-7, with TRBD1 identical over 11 bases. The CDR3 runs to 15 residues. Germline CDR1 reads SGHTA; CDR2 reads FQGNSA. Trimming at V came to 6 bases and at J to 4 bases, leaving 8 bases not matched to a gene. CDR3 DNA sequence: TGTGCCAGCAGTCCCCGGGACAGGGGGAGGTACGAGCAGTACTTC. Its protein product is CASSPRDRGRYEQYF.

This chain uses TRBV20-1 with TRBJ1-1; a weak D match, TRBD1 (6 bases). Trimming took 3 bases from V and 3 from J, leaving 26 bases between them. The CDR3 sequence is 18 residues long. Germline assignment: CDR1 DFQATT and CDR2 SNEGSKA (reference sequence). The CDR3 sequence is CSASRTILQGYGDTEAFF. The CDR3 DNA sequence: TGCAGTGCTAGTCGGACCATTTTACAGGGATATGGAGACACTGAAGCTTTCTTT.

This chain connects TRBV9 to TRBJ2-1, with TRBD2 identical over 10 bases. CDR3 size: 20 residues. Germline loops: CDR1 SGDLS, CDR2 YYNGEE. V lost 0 bases and J lost 4; bases outside the gene matches: 16. CDR3 loop: CASSVGQMKTRLAGYNEQFF. In nucleotides, the CDR3 is TGTGCCAGCAGCGTAGGGCAAATGAAAACTCGACTAGCGGGTTACAATGAGCAGTTCTTC.